These T cell receptor beta chains were read from a single sample in a study of cytomegalovirus exposure and HLA in healthy donors. Sequencing used immunoSEQ multiplex PCR; TCRdb keeps in-frame clones, though not all of them. This sample's table has under 45,000 clones. The sequenced sample consisted of PBMCs. The origin of the receptors is a male donor in good health and CMV-seronegative. Both conserved end residues are part of each CDR3. The D gene is left open where the match is weak.

v_gene	d_gene	j_gene	CDR3aa	CDR3nt
TRBV5-1	TRBD2	TRBJ2-7	CASSLTSGGASEQYF	TGCGCCAGCAGCCTGACTAGCGGGGGGGCCTCCGAGCAGTACTTC
TRBV6-5	.	TRBJ1-1	CASCRAGGTEAFF	TGTGCCAGCTGTAGGGCGGGGGGCACTGAAGCTTTCTTT
TRBV18	.	TRBJ2-2	CASSPLLTGTGELFF	TGTGCCAGCTCACCACTTCTCACAGGGACCGGGGAGCTGTTTTTT
TRBV28	.	TRBJ2-3	CASSSTGDLAPDTQYF	TGTGCCAGCAGTTCAACAGGGGATCTAGCGCCAGATACGCAGTATTTT
TRBV7-9	.	TRBJ1-3	CASSSDSRSGNTIYF	TGTGCCAGCAGCTCGGACAGTCGGAGTGGAAACACCATATATTTT
TRBV4-1	TRBD1	TRBJ1-5	CASSQEGQGLGPQHF	TGCGCCAGCAGCCAAGAAGGACAGGGCCTGGGGCCCCAGCATTTT
TRBV18	TRBD1	TRBJ2-7	CASSPLGERGHEQYF	TGTGCCAGCTCACCACTTGGGGAAAGGGGGCACGAGCAGTACTTC
TRBV28	TRBD1	TRBJ1-5	CASSFDGTGYNQPQHF	TGTGCCAGCAGTTTTGACGGGACAGGATACAATCAGCCCCAGCATTTT
TRBV6-5	TRBD1	TRBJ2-1	CASSYFQGANEQFF	TGTGCCAGCAGTTACTTTCAGGGGGCAAATGAGCAGTTCTTC
TRBV15	TRBD2	TRBJ2-1	CATSREGLAGSSYNEQFF	TGTGCCACCAGCAGAGAGGGACTAGCGGGGAGCTCCTACAATGAGCAGTTCTTC
TRBV2	TRBD2	TRBJ2-3	CASSEALAGTTDTQYF	TGTGCCAGCAGTGAAGCCCTAGCGGGGACCACAGATACGCAGTATTTT
TRBV5-7	TRBD1	TRBJ1-1	CASSLVLRGQGEAFF	TGTGCCAGCAGCTTGGTCCTACGGGGACAGGGGGAAGCTTTCTTT
TRBV10-1	TRBD1	TRBJ1-2	CASSDVRDRENYGYTF	TGCGCCAGCAGTGATGTCCGGGACAGAGAAAACTATGGCTACACCTTC
TRBV9	.	TRBJ1-3	CASSVEHSSGNTIYF	TGTGCCAGCAGCGTAGAGCATAGCTCTGGAAACACCATATATTTT
TRBV7-2	.	TRBJ2-7	CASSSERPAGEQYF	TGTGCCAGCAGCTCTGAGCGACCCGCGGGGGAGCAGTACTTC
TRBV29-1	.	TRBJ2-1	CSVGTRSQGPYNEQFF	TGCAGCGTTGGAACCCGGAGTCAGGGTCCATACAATGAGCAGTTCTTC
TRBV7-8	.	TRBJ1-2	CASSLGLAGANGYTF	TGTGCCAGCAGCTTAGGTCTTGCGGGGGCGAATGGCTACACCTTC
TRBV5-4	.	TRBJ1-1	CASSSNLLEAFF	TGTGCCAGCAGCTCCAATCTACTTGAAGCTTTCTTT
TRBV28	.	TRBJ2-7	CASSSTEYEQYF	TGTGCCAGCAGTTCGACTGAGTACGAGCAGTACTTC
TRBV14	TRBD2	TRBJ2-2	CASRPRGAGELFF	TGTGCCAGCAGACCCCGGGGGGCCGGGGAGCTGTTTTTT
TRBV18	TRBD1	TRBJ1-1	CASSPFGQETFMNTEAFF	TGTGCCAGCTCACCTTTCGGACAGGAGACTTTTATGAACACTGAAGCTTTCTTT
TRBV29-1	TRBD1	TRBJ1-1	CSAQGYTEAFF	TGCAGCGCACAGGGGTACACTGAAGCTTTCTTT
TRBV19	TRBD1	TRBJ1-4	CASSIRGISAGEKLFF	TGTGCCAGTAGTATCAGGGGGATCTCGGCGGGGGAAAAACTGTTTTTT
TRBV30	TRBD1	TRBJ2-7	CAWSGYRGREQYF	TGTGCCTGGAGTGGCTACAGGGGGCGGGAGCAGTACTTC
TRBV18	.	TRBJ2-2	CASSPTGSYTGELFF	TGTGCCAGCTCACCAACGGGAAGTTACACCGGGGAGCTGTTTTTT
TRBV5-5	TRBD2	TRBJ2-3	CASSLGRGGATDTQYF	TGTGCCAGCAGCTTGGGGAGGGGAGGGGCTACAGATACGCAGTATTTT
TRBV30	.	TRBJ1-1	CARGGRSNTEAFF	TGTGCGCGGGGTGGGAGGTCGAACACTGAAGCTTTCTTT
TRBV29-1	.	TRBJ2-3	CSVDVAGGTRASTDTQYF	TGCAGCGTTGATGTGGCTGGAGGTACAAGAGCTAGCACAGATACGCAGTATTTT
TRBV18	TRBD1	TRBJ2-1	CASSRDRENEQFF	TGTGCCAGCTCACGGGACAGGGAAAATGAGCAGTTCTTC
TRBV5-8	.	TRBJ2-4	CASSSPRYIQYF	TGTGCCAGCAGCTCGCCTAGGTACATTCAGTACTTC
TRBV5-1	.	TRBJ2-2	CASSSGQNTGELFF	TGCGCCAGCAGCTCGGGACAGAACACCGGGGAGCTGTTTTTT
TRBV28	TRBD1	TRBJ1-2	CASSPGTGDGYTF	TGTGCCAGCAGCCCCGGGACAGGAGATGGCTACACCTTC
TRBV7-8	TRBD2	TRBJ2-7	CASSSGLALSQYF	TGTGCCAGCAGCTCGGGACTAGCGCTTTCGCAGTACTTC
TRBV7-9	TRBD1	TRBJ2-4	CASSLSRAGGRKNIQYF	TGTGCCAGCAGCTTAAGCCGGGCAGGGGGTCGAAAAAACATTCAGTACTTC
TRBV10-2	.	TRBJ1-6	CASSEAGFSPLHF	TGCGCCAGCAGTGAGGCAGGGTTCTCACCCCTCCACTTT
TRBV7-8	.	TRBJ2-3	CASSLNSDTQYF	TGTGCCAGCAGCTTAAACAGCGATACGCAGTATTTT
TRBV2	.	TRBJ2-3	CASKRTESTDTQYF	TGTGCCAGCAAGCGGACGGAAAGCACAGATACGCAGTATTTT
TRBV6-6	.	TRBJ2-2	CASGKSSNTGELFF	TGTGCCAGCGGTAAAAGCTCGAACACCGGGGAGCTGTTTTTT
TRBV5-8	TRBD2	TRBJ2-5	CASSKGLAGPFQETQYF	TGTGCCAGCAGCAAAGGACTAGCGGGGCCCTTCCAAGAGACCCAGTACTTC
TRBV5-1	.	TRBJ2-1	CASSSLGGVLDEQFF	TGCGCCAGCAGCTCCCTAGGGGGGGTTCTAGATGAGCAGTTCTTC
TRBV4-2	TRBD1	TRBJ1-6	CASSQVGQGDSPLHF	TGTGCCAGCAGCCAAGTGGGACAGGGGGATTCACCCCTCCACTTT
TRBV11-2	TRBD2	TRBJ2-3	CASSHSGGTDTQYF	TGTGCCAGCAGCCATAGCGGGGGAACAGATACGCAGTATTTT
TRBV2	.	TRBJ1-6	CASSRYRPAYNSPLHF	TGTGCCAGCAGTCGATACAGGCCTGCTTATAATTCACCCCTCCACTTT
TRBV2	.	TRBJ2-3	CASSAGQSSTDTQYF	TGTGCCAGCAGTGCTGGACAGTCTAGCACAGATACGCAGTATTTT
TRBV6-1	.	TRBJ1-4	CASQAGESNEKLFF	TGTGCCAGCCAGGCAGGGGAGAGTAATGAAAAACTGTTTTTT
TRBV16	TRBD1	TRBJ2-7	CASSQRPGQGRPDEQYF	TGTGCCAGCAGCCAGAGACCGGGACAGGGGAGGCCGGACGAGCAGTACTTC
TRBV5-1	.	TRBJ2-2	CASSLGGVGAGELFF	TGCGCCAGCAGCTTGGGCGGTGTAGGAGCCGGGGAGCTGTTTTTT
TRBV10-3	.	TRBJ1-2	CAIRSDHGEDGYTF	TGTGCCATCAGGAGTGATCACGGGGAGGATGGCTACACCTTC
TRBV25-1	.	TRBJ2-5	CASTDRIARTQYF	TGTGCCAGCACCGACAGGATAGCCAGAACCCAGTACTTC
TRBV19	TRBD1	TRBJ2-7	CASKDRGRYEQYF	TGTGCCAGTAAGGACAGGGGGCGGTACGAGCAGTACTTC
TRBV4-1	TRBD2	TRBJ2-5	CASSQDLAGGWLETQYF	TGCGCCAGCAGCCAAGATTTAGCGGGGGGATGGTTGGAGACCCAGTACTTC
TRBV5-6	TRBD1	TRBJ1-1	CASSFGSGGTEAFF	TGTGCCAGCAGCTTTGGGTCAGGGGGTACTGAAGCTTTCTTT
TRBV6-5	TRBD2	TRBJ2-3	CASSTSGGTDTQYF	TGTGCCAGCAGTACTAGCGGCGGAACAGATACGCAGTATTTT
TRBV6-5	.	TRBJ1-3	CASSYEGSGNTIYF	TGTGCCAGCAGTTACGAGGGCTCTGGAAACACCATATATTTT
TRBV27	TRBD1	TRBJ2-6	CASSSPGTANSGANVLTF	TGTGCCAGCAGTTCCCCCGGGACAGCGAACTCTGGGGCCAACGTCCTGACTTTC
TRBV5-1	.	TRBJ1-2	CASSFAGVYGYTF	TGCGCCAGCAGCTTCGCGGGGGTCTATGGCTACACCTTC
TRBV18	TRBD1	TRBJ1-1	CASSPGGGLEAFF	TGTGCCAGCTCACCAGGAGGGGGCCTTGAAGCTTTCTTT
TRBV6-1	.	TRBJ1-2	CASSEVAGTGLYGYTF	TGTGCCAGCAGTGAAGTGGCGGGCACTGGACTCTATGGCTACACCTTC